These T cell receptor beta chains were read from a single sample in a study of blood T cells in healthy people across ages. MiXCR, applied by TCRdb to the 5' RACE reads, yields one record per CDR3 protein. Of about 1,800,000 distinct CDR3 sequences in the sample, roughly 27% were seen once. The sequenced sample consisted of blood. These receptor sequences come from a woman aged 30 to 39 in good health. Each CDR3 is given with its conserved first and last residue. Fields, in order: D gene, V gene, J gene, clone size, CDR3 DNA, CDR3 protein. D genes are given only for firm matches. Not all rows give a size; the values are once, few, many and, for expanded clones, a class.

>-|TRBV20-1|TRBJ2-7|-
TGCAGTGCTTACGGCAACTCCTACGAGCAGTACTTC
CSAYGNSYEQYF
>-|TRBV12-3/TRBV12-4|TRBJ1-5|-
TGTGCCAGCAGACAGACCGAGAATCAGCCCCAGCATTTT
CASRQTENQPQHF
>-|TRBV27|TRBJ2-1|-
TGTGCCAGCAGTTTAACCCCTGGGGGTGGAGGTGAGCAGTTCTTC
CASSLTPGGGGEQFF
>-|TRBV12-3/TRBV12-4|TRBJ2-1|few
TGTGCCAGCAGTTTTATAGGGGAATTTAAGACGAATGAGCAGTTCTTC
CASSFIGEFKTNEQFF
>TRBD1|TRBV6-5|TRBJ2-7|many
TGTGCCAGCAGTTACTCGACAGGGTTCTACGAGCAGTACTTC
CASSYSTGFYEQYF
>TRBD2|TRBV20-1|TRBJ2-7|-
TGCAGTGCTTCCTCCCCTAGCGGGGGGACCTCCTACGAGCAGTACTTC
CSASSPSGGTSYEQYF
>-|TRBV18|TRBJ2-2|few
TGTGCCAGCTCACCTCTCGCCGGGCCGAACACCGGGGAGCTGTTTTTT
CASSPLAGPNTGELFF
>-|TRBV4-1|TRBJ2-7|-
TGCGCCAGCAGCCCCTTGGGCAGGGATTCCTACGAGCAGTACTTC
CASSPLGRDSYEQYF
>TRBD2|TRBV12-3/TRBV12-4|TRBJ2-1|-
TGTGCCAGCAACGTCGGGGGGGCATACAATGAGCAGTTCTTC
CASNVGGAYNEQFF
>-|TRBV29-1|TRBJ2-3|few
TGCAGCGTTGATGGGGGAGATACGCAGTATTTT
CSVDGGDTQYF
>TRBD2|TRBV4-2|TRBJ2-7|-
TGTGCCAGCAGCCAAGGGGCTAGCGGGGGGAAGTCCTACAATGAGCAGTACTTC
CASSQGASGGKSYNEQYF
>-|TRBV6-1|TRBJ2-7|few
TGTGCCAGCAGCCAAAAAGCCTTTCCCCCAGGGACTTGGGAGGTCGAGCAGTACTTC
CASSQKAFPPGTWEVEQYF
>-|TRBV20-1|TRBJ2-3|few
TGCAGTGCTAGAGATATGGGGGAGGCCCCAGATACGCAGTATTTT
CSARDMGEAPDTQYF
>-|TRBV5-1|TRBJ2-6|few
TGCGCCAGCAGCTTGGATCATGGGGCCAACTTCCTGACTTTC
CASSLDHGANFLTF
>TRBD1|TRBV3-1|TRBJ2-4|-
TGTGCCAGCAGCCAAGGGTTCGGGACAGGCGAAAACATTCAGTACTTC
CASSQGFGTGENIQYF
>-|TRBV12-3/TRBV12-4|TRBJ2-5|-
TGTGCCAGCAGCAAAGGACTGCAGGAGGGCGAGACCCAGTACTTC
CASSKGLQEGETQYF
>-|TRBV4-3|TRBJ2-1|many
TGCGCCAGCAGCCAAGTGGGACGCAACAATGAGCAGTTCTTC
CASSQVGRNNEQFF
>-|TRBV20-1|TRBJ2-3|many
TGCAGTGCCCGGGGGCGGGACTCATCTTCAAGTACGCAGTATTTT
CSARGRDSSSSTQYF
>TRBD1|TRBV5-1|TRBJ2-3|few
TGCGCCAGTAGGACAGGGATCGCAGATACGCAGTATTTT
CASRTGIADTQYF
>-|TRBV11-2|TRBJ2-5|few
TGTGCCAACAGCTCGGGACTTTACCAAGAGACCCAGTACTTC
CANSSGLYQETQYF